This T cell receptor beta chain was sequenced during a study of T cells in Graves' hyperthyroidism and ophthalmopathy. Study context: Staff took peripheral blood when the initial diagnosis was made, before any treatment began. Study-wide results and limits: Before onset, by a median of approximately 5.9 months, the model predicted ophthalmopathy.

Participants, patients aged 18 to 65, had newly diagnosed hyperthyroidism with a duration under 2 months. PBMCs were collected from a roughly 10 ml volume of fresh peripheral blood. The J segment lost 2 bases and the V segment lost 5 bases, leaving 6 bases of the junction unmatched. Germline CDR1 reads MNHNS; CDR2 reads SASEGT. The CDR3 has 14 residues. RNA transcripts yielded amplified TCR beta CDR3 regions. The TCR CDR3 was amplified in a first-round RT-PCR using the HTBI primer set. TCRdb fed the multiplex PCR reads into MiXCR, producing one record per CDR3 protein. The data contain 600,000 to 750,000 distinct CDR3 sequences, 17% of them singletons. This clonotype was observed a handful of times. What it binds is unknown.

The TCR comes from a man in his fifties or sixties with Graves' hyperthyroidism. The chain combines TRBV6-1 with TRBJ2-7; 7 bases agree with TRBD1. The sequencing sample was made of blood. The CDR3 DNA follows: TGTGCCAGCAGTCGGCAGGGGGTCGCCTACGAGCAGTACTTC. It codes for CASSRQGVAYEQYF.